These T cell receptor beta chains were read from a single sample in a study of blood T cell repertoires in COVID-19. Clones were sequenced by immunoSEQ multiplex PCR, and TCRdb holds only the in-frame ones, with some missing. The table includes 200,000 to 300,000 clones, about 83% detected once. Sample: PBMCs or T cells enriched from blood (not recorded which). The receptors were sampled from a woman aged 40 to 55 who had been exposed to COVID-19. CDR3s include the opening cysteine and the closing phenylalanine or tryptophan. The D gene is left open where the match is weak. A row's size may be missing; if present it is once, few, many or a size class.

TRBV14,TRBJ2-2,TRBD1,NA,CASSLGQGNTGELFF,TGTGCCAGCAGCCTGGGACAGGGGAACACCGGGGAGCTGTTTTTT
TRBV7-8,TRBJ1-1,NA,NA,CASSLVTVNTEAFF,TGTGCCAGCAGCTTAGTTACAGTGAACACTGAAGCTTTCTTT
TRBV18,TRBJ2-7,NA,NA,CASSPPGSWNEQYF,TGTGCCAGCTCACCACCGGGCAGTTGGAACGAGCAGTACTTC
TRBV6-5,TRBJ1-2,TRBD1,NA,CASSFTGGHGYTF,TGTGCCAGCAGTTTCACAGGGGGCCATGGCTACACCTTC
TRBV11-2,TRBJ2-5,NA,NA,CASSLRSGPETQYF,TGTGCCAGCAGCTTAAGGAGCGGGCCAGAGACCCAGTACTTC
TRBV28,TRBJ2-2,TRBD2,NA,CASSFGGANTGELFF,TGTGCCAGCAGTTTTGGGGGGGCGAACACCGGGGAGCTGTTTTTT
TRBV7-6,TRBJ1-2,TRBD1,NA,CASSPRTGSNYGYTF,TGTGCCAGCAGCCCCCGGACAGGGTCTAACTATGGCTACACCTTC
TRBV19,TRBJ1-1,NA,once,CASSTGPLGAFF,TGTGCCAGTAGTACAGGGCCCCTGGGAGCTTTCTTT
TRBV6-6,TRBJ1-1,NA,NA,CASSYPGVKAEAFF,TGTGCCAGCAGTTACCCAGGGGTTAAGGCTGAAGCTTTCTTT
TRBV6-5,TRBJ1-2,NA,NA,CASRTRGQSYKSYTF,TGTGCCAGCAGAACCCGTGGACAGAGTTACAAGAGCTACACCTTC
TRBV7-8,TRBJ1-1,TRBD1,few,CASSLGGQQNTEAFF,TGTGCCAGCAGCTTAGGGGGACAGCAGAACACTGAAGCTTTCTTT
TRBV3-1/TRBV3-2,TRBJ1-1,TRBD1,NA,CASSQEGQGAGGTEAFF,TGTGCCAGCAGCCAAGAGGGACAGGGGGCAGGGGGCACTGAAGCTTTCTTT
TRBV11-2,TRBJ2-3,TRBD1,NA,CASSLDAGQVPYSTDTQYF,TGTGCCAGCAGCTTAGATGCCGGACAGGTACCTTATAGCACAGATACGCAGTATTTT
TRBV2,TRBJ1-1,NA,NA,CASSEANPDYTEAFF,TGTGCCAGCAGTGAAGCGAACCCTGACTACACTGAAGCTTTCTTT
TRBV4-1,TRBJ2-1,NA,NA,CASSQVFDMDEQFF,TGCGCCAGCAGCCAAGTCTTCGACATGGATGAGCAGTTCTTC
TRBV7-8,TRBJ2-7,TRBD1,NA,CASSETGGRGQYF,TGTGCCAGCAGCGAAACAGGGGGCCGTGGGCAGTACTTC
TRBV2,TRBJ2-2,TRBD2,NA,CATRRELATGELFF,TGTGCCACCAGACGCGAACTAGCGACCGGGGAGCTGTTTTTT
TRBV10-3,TRBJ2-1,TRBD1,NA,CAISDTTGGSYNEQFF,TGTGCCATCAGTGATACCACAGGGGGATCCTACAATGAGCAGTTCTTC
TRBV7-9,TRBJ2-7,NA,few,CASSLRGNEQYF,TGTGCCAGCAGCTTAAGGGGAAACGAGCAGTACTTC
TRBV7-2,TRBJ1-1,NA,NA,CASSLTREGNTEAFF,TGTGCCAGCAGCTTAACCCGGGAGGGGAACACTGAAGCTTTCTTT
TRBV29-1,TRBJ2-1,NA,NA,CSVSEDYRNEQFF,TGCAGCGTCAGCGAAGACTATCGCAATGAGCAGTTCTTC
TRBV7-2,TRBJ1-2,NA,few,CASSVQESGYTF,TGTGCCAGCAGCGTACAGGAGTCCGGCTACACCTTC
TRBV24-1,TRBJ1-1,NA,NA,CATRTEQGRNTEAFF,TGTGCCACAAGAACCGAACAGGGAAGGAACACTGAAGCTTTCTTT
TRBV7-2,TRBJ2-7,TRBD1,NA,CASSPTTGSGEQYF,TGTGCCAGCAGCCCAACGACAGGGTCGGGCGAGCAGTACTTC
TRBV6-2/TRBV6-3,TRBJ2-5,NA,NA,CASSSRWLQETQYF,TGTGCCAGCAGCTCTAGGTGGCTCCAAGAGACCCAGTACTTC
TRBV19,TRBJ1-1,NA,NA,CASSIGGESTEAFF,TGTGCCAGTAGTATAGGGGGGGAGAGCACTGAAGCTTTCTTT
TRBV19,TRBJ1-1,NA,NA,CASSIDPRSEAFF,TGTGCCAGTAGTATAGATCCCCGTTCTGAAGCTTTCTTT
TRBV18,TRBJ2-1,NA,NA,CASSFIGLNEQFF,TGTGCCAGCTCATTTATTGGACTGAATGAGCAGTTCTTC
TRBV7-9,TRBJ1-2,TRBD1,NA,CASSLATTGPHGYTF,TGTGCCAGCAGCTTAGCGACGACAGGGCCGCATGGCTACACCTTC
TRBV24-1,TRBJ2-7,NA,NA,CATSDLGGEQYF,TGTGCCACCAGTGATTTAGGGGGCGAGCAGTACTTC
TRBV19,TRBJ2-3,NA,NA,CASSIGLADTQYF,TGTGCCAGTAGTATCGGGCTAGCGGATACGCAGTATTTT
TRBV5-1,TRBJ2-1,TRBD2,NA,CASVALLAGDEQFF,TGCGCCAGCGTCGCCCTACTAGCGGGGGATGAGCAGTTCTTC
TRBV5-1,TRBJ1-1,NA,NA,CASTPQVSGSNTEAFF,TGCGCCAGCACCCCGCAGGTTTCGGGGTCGAACACTGAAGCTTTCTTT
TRBV7-2,TRBJ2-6,TRBD1,few,CASSSRPGQGLGANVLTF,TGTGCCAGCAGCTCCCGGCCGGGACAGGGTCTGGGGGCCAACGTCCTGACTTTC
TRBV2,TRBJ2-7,NA,NA,CASSEADIYEQYF,TGTGCCAGCAGTGAAGCTGACATCTACGAGCAGTACTTC
TRBV7-2,TRBJ2-5,NA,NA,CASSLGSMARRGSQYF,TGTGCCAGCAGCTTAGGATCGATGGCCAGAAGGGGTTCCCAGTACTTC
TRBV5-6,TRBJ1-1,NA,NA,CASSLGPGTEAFF,TGTGCCAGCAGCTTGGGCCCGGGCACTGAAGCTTTCTTT
TRBV18,TRBJ1-1,NA,NA,CASSSIRDFTEAFF,TGTGCCAGCTCGAGCATCCGGGATTTCACTGAAGCTTTCTTT
TRBV5-6,TRBJ1-2,TRBD1,NA,CASKDRASNYGYTF,TGTGCCAGCAAGGACAGGGCATCTAACTATGGCTACACCTTC
TRBV7-9,TRBJ2-2,TRBD1,NA,CASSLTQTGLNTGELFF,TGTGCCAGCAGCTTAACCCAGACAGGGTTGAACACCGGGGAGCTGTTTTTT
TRBV9,TRBJ1-3,NA,NA,CASSASAGAYFSGNTIYF,TGTGCCAGCAGCGCCAGTGCGGGAGCCTACTTCTCTGGAAACACCATATATTTT
TRBV27,TRBJ1-4,NA,many,CASSPGNSEKLFF,TGTGCCAGCAGTCCAGGGAATTCCGAAAAACTGTTTTTT
TRBV11-2,TRBJ2-1,NA,few,CASSFGLITYNEQFF,TGTGCCAGCAGCTTCGGACTGATAACCTACAATGAGCAGTTCTTC
TRBV10-3,TRBJ1-6,NA,few,CAISESGQNNSPLHF,TGTGCCATCAGTGAGTCGGGACAAAATAATTCACCCCTCCACTTT
TRBV3-1/TRBV3-2,TRBJ1-6,NA,NA,CASSQGDKHSPLHF,TGTGCCAGCAGCCAGGGGGACAAGCATTCACCCCTCCACTTT
TRBV5-8,TRBJ2-2,TRBD1,NA,CASSWGTGTPGELFF,TGTGCCAGCAGCTGGGGGACAGGGACCCCCGGGGAGCTGTTTTTT
TRBV7-9,TRBJ2-3,NA,NA,CASSPPGGSTDTQYF,TGTGCCAGCAGCCCACCAGGGGGGAGCACAGATACGCAGTATTTT
TRBV5-1,TRBJ1-1,NA,NA,CASSLGGAMNTEAFF,TGCGCCAGCAGCTTGGGTGGGGCGATGAACACTGAAGCTTTCTTT
TRBV10-3,TRBJ1-2,NA,NA,CAISEPPGGYGYTF,TGTGCCATCAGTGAGCCCCCGGGGGGGTATGGCTACACCTTC
TRBV29-1,TRBJ2-3,TRBD2,NA,CSVTQLAGLADTQYF,TGCAGCGTCACCCAACTAGCGGGGTTAGCAGATACGCAGTATTTT
TRBV19,TRBJ2-7,NA,NA,CASSSRGYEQYF,TGTGCCAGTAGTTCAAGGGGGTACGAGCAGTACTTC
TRBV28,TRBJ1-6,NA,NA,CASSRDRMTPLHF,TGTGCCAGCAGTAGAGACAGAATGACACCCCTCCACTTT
TRBV7-2,TRBJ1-2,TRBD1,NA,CASRGPGQHYGYTF,TGTGCCAGCAGGGGTCCGGGACAGCACTATGGCTACACCTTC
TRBV20-1,TRBJ2-3,NA,NA,CSASGRGGTDTQYF,TGCAGTGCTAGTGGGCGGGGCGGCACAGATACGCAGTATTTT
TRBV9,TRBJ1-3,TRBD1,NA,CASSTPTDGTAFGNTIYF,TGTGCCAGCAGCACCCCCACCGACGGGACAGCTTTTGGAAACACCATATATTTT